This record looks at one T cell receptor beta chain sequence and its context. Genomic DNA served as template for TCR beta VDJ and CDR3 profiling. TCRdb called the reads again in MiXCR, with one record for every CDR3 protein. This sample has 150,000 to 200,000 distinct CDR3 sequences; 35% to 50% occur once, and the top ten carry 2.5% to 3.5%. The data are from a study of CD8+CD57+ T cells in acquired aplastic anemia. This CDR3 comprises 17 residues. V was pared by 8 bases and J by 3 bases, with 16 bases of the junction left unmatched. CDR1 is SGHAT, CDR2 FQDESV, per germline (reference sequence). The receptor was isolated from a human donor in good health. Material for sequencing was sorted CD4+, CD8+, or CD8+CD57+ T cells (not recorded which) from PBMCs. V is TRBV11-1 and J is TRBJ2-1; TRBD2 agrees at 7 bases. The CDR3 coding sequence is TGTGCCAGCCTATACTGGGCGGGAGCGATTGTCTACAATGAGCAGTTCTTC. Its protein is CASLYWAGAIVYNEQFF. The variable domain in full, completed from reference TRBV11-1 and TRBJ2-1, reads EAEVAQSPRYKITEKSQAVAFWCDPISGHATLYWYRQILGQGPELLVQFQDESVVDDSQLPKDRFSAERLKGVDSTLKIQPAELGDSAMYLCASLYWAGAIVYNEQFFGPGTRLTVL.